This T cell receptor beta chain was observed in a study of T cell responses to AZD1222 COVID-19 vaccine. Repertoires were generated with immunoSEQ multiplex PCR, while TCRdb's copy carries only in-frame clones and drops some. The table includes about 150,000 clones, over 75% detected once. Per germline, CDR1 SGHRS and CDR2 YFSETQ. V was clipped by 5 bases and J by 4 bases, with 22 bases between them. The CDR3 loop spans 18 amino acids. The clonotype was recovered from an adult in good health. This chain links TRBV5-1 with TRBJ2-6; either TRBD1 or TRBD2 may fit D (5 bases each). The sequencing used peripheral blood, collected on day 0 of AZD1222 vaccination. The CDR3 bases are TGCGCCAGCAGGCCTCCGTTGAGCGAGGGGAGCGGGGCCAACGTCCTGACTTTC. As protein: CASRPPLSEGSGANVLTF.